Sequencing of this T cell receptor beta chain was carried out in a study of metastatic and nonmetastatic thyroid tumors. Patients had received no treatment of any kind before thyroid surgery. TCRdb re-called the PCR reads with MiXCR. The repertoire holds over 50,000 clones, 25% to 35% seen once, with more than 15% in the top ten. This clone was observed a few times. The V end lost 8 bases, the J end lost 13 bases, and 15 bases lay between the germline ends. CDR3 length: 12 residues. The sample comprised blood. J is TRBJ1-6 and V is TRBV12-3 or TRBV12-4; D ambiguous. The receptor's source is a female donor with papillary thyroid cancer or a benign thyroid nodule (not recorded which). Some clones in this sample may be carry-over from other donors' samples. The CDR3 spells CASARGSGPLHF. CDR3 sequence (DNA): TGTGCCAGCGCCCGAGGTTCGGGGCCCCTCCACTTT.